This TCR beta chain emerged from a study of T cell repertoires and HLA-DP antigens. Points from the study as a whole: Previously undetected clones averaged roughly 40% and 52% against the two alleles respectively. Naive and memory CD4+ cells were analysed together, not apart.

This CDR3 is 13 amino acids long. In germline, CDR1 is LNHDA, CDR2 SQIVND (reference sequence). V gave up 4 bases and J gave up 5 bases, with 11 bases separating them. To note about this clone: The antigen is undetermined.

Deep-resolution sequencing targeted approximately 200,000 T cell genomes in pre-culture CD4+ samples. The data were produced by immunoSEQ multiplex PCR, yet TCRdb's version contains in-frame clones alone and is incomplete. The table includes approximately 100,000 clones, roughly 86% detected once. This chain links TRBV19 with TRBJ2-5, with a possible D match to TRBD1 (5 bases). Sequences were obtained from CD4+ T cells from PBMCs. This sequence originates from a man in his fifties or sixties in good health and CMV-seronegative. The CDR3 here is CASSNQKGETQYF. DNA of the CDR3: TGTGCCAGTAGTAATCAGAAGGGGGAGACCCAGTACTTC.